Each of the 2 T cell receptor beta chains below was sequenced from the same sample in a study of shared clonotypes between healthy human individuals. Using immunoSEQ multiplex PCR, the repertoire was profiled, and TCRdb retains in-frame clones only, with some absent. Of 650,000 to 750,000 clones listed, approximately 79% are singletons. Sequences were obtained from memory CD4+ T cells sorted from blood. The subset denotes: CD45RA-negative fraction. Receptor source: a woman aged 25 to 39 in good health.

This chain uses TRBV19 with TRBJ1-5; no clear D. Looked up from germline, CDR1 is LNHDA and CDR2 is SQIVND (reference sequence). The CDR3 covers 12 residues. The germline V and J ends were trimmed by 9 bases and 1 base, with 7 bases remaining between them. CDR3 protein: CASQSSNQPQHF. In DNA, the CDR3 is TGTGCCAGCCAGAGCAGCAATCAGCCCCAGCATTTT. The full variable domain, completed using reference TRBV19 and TRBJ1-5, is DGGITQSPKYLFRKEGQNVTLSCEQNLNHDAMYWYRQDPGQGLRLIYYSQIVNDFQKGDIAEGYSVSREKKESFPLTVTSAQKNPTAFYLCASQSSNQPQHFGDGTRLSIL.

The V call is TRBV9, the J call TRBJ1-1; D remains unclear. The CDR3 sequence is 12 residues long. Trimming cost V 4 bases and J 9 bases, with 13 bases left between them. Germline CDR1 is SGDLS and CDR2 is YYNGEE. The CDR3 loop reads CASSPEGGKAFF. CDR3 bases: TGTGCCAGCAGCCCAGAGGGCGGTAAAGCTTTCTTT.